Presented here are 8 T cell receptor beta chains from one specimen sequenced in a study of shared clonotypes between healthy human individuals. Clones were read by immunoSEQ multiplex PCR, and TCRdb kept only the in-frame ones, dropping some. The table includes approximately 530,000 clones, about 96% detected once. Source material: naive CD4+ T cells sorted from blood. Subset denoted: CD45RA+ positively selected. Every receptor here comes from a woman between 25 and 40 years old in good health.

The chain couples TRBV11-3 to TRBJ2-2; D remains unclear. The germline gives CDR1 SGHNT, CDR2 YENEEA. This CDR3 has 15 amino acids. V was shortened by 3 bases and J by 5 bases, with 13 bases between the two germline ends. CDR3 coding DNA: TGTGCCAGCAGCTTGGGTAGAGGTTGGACCGGGGAGCTGTTTTTT. It yields the protein CASSLGRGWTGELFF.

V and J are TRBV5-1 and TRBJ2-7, with 10 bases identical to TRBD2. The CDR3 spans 14 residues. V was clipped by 1 base and J by 6 bases; unmatched bases: 4. CDR1 is SGHRS and CDR2 is YFSETQ in the germline V gene. The CDR3 nucleotides are TGCGCCAGCAGCTTGACAGCGGGAGGGCTCGAGCAGTACTTC. As protein: CASSLTAGGLEQYF. The whole variable domain, filled in from reference TRBV5-1 and TRBJ2-7, reads KAGVTQTPRYLIKTRGQQVTLSCSPISGHRSVSWYQQTPGQGLQFLFEYFSETQRNKGNFPGRFSGRQFSNSRSEMNVSTLELGDSALYLCASSLTAGGLEQYFGPGTRLTVT.

As to this clone: Other DNA sequences from this sample encode an identical CDR3 as well. V gene TRBV28 combines with J gene TRBJ2-7, with no clear D. Between the trimmed V and J ends, which lost 2 bases and 1 base, there was a span of 6 bases. The CDR3 spans 13 residues. Germline-derived CDR1 and CDR2 are MDHEN and SYDVKM. Written as DNA, the CDR3 is TGTGCCAGCAGTTTAGACGGATCCTACGAGCAGTACTTC. It translates to CASSLDGSYEQYF.

The chain employs TRBV10-1 and TRBJ2-1, with 12 bases fitting TRBD2. The trim removed 4 bases at V and 8 bases at J, leaving 6 bases unmatched. Germline V gene sequence: CDR1 WNHNN, CDR2 SYGVQD (reference sequence). This CDR3 contains 15 residues. This CDR3 is CASSATSGSKDEQFF. The DNA of the CDR3 is TGCGCCAGCAGTGCGACTAGCGGGAGTAAGGATGAGCAGTTCTTC.

The J gene is TRBJ1-2, the V gene TRBV2, with D perhaps TRBD1 (6 bases). The V gene lost 2 bases and the J gene lost 4 bases, with 11 bases spanning the gap. CDR1 SNHLY and CDR2 FYNNEI come from the germline V gene. The CDR3 is 14 residues long. CDR3 DNA sequence: TGTGCCAGCAGTGAAAGGGAGGGGGTCTATGGCTACACCTTC. Residues: CASSEREGVYGYTF.

The chain couples TRBV20-1 to TRBJ1-2; no clear D. From germline, CDR1 is DFQATT and CDR2 SNEGSKA (reference sequence). The V end was cut by 5 bases, the J end by 4 bases, with 8 bases between. There are 11 residues in the CDR3. The CDR3 sequence is CSASLSYGYTF. CDR3 coding DNA: TGCAGTGCTTCCTTATCCTATGGCTACACCTTC.

This chain connects TRBV5-1 to TRBJ2-1; 7 nucleotides match TRBD1. This CDR3 comprises 13 residues. Germline lookup yields CDR1 SGHRS and CDR2 YFSETQ. Trimming at V came to 2 bases and at J to 6 bases, leaving 2 bases not matched to a gene. In DNA form, the CDR3 reads TGCGCCAGCAGCTTACAGGGGATCAATGAGCAGTTCTTC. The encoded protein is CASSLQGINEQFF.

J is TRBJ1-2 and V is TRBV5-4; no definite D call. CDR1 SGHNT and CDR2 YYREEE come from the germline V gene (reference sequence). The V gene lost 2 bases and the J gene lost 1 base, with 15 bases spanning the gap. The CDR3 is 16 residues long. CDR3 DNA sequence: TGTGCCAGCAGCTTTTGGAGCTCAGGACTTAACTATGGCTACACCTTC. The encoded protein is CASSFWSSGLNYGYTF. Drawing the rest from reference TRBV5-4 and TRBJ1-2, the complete variable domain is ETGVTQSPTHLIKTRGQQVTLRCSSQSGHNTVSWYQQALGQGPQFIFQYYREEENGRGNFPPRFSGLQFPNYSSELNVNALELDDSALYLCASSFWSSGLNYGYTFGSGTRLTVV.